The rows below give T cell receptor beta chains drawn from one sample of a study of blood T cell repertoires in COVID-19. Some clones are missing from TCRdb's copy, which holds only in-frame ones; the method was immunoSEQ multiplex PCR. This sample carries tens of thousands of clones, 81% of them seen once, and the ten largest clones take 20% to 25%. The sequencing sample was made of peripheral blood. The receptor set was obtained from a woman aged 80 or over with COVID-19, enrolled during active disease. Both conserved end residues are part of each CDR3. The D gene is left open where the match is weak. Clone size is shown for a subset of rows, as once, few, many or a class of expanded clone.

CDR3 | DNA | J | size | D | V
CASSLAGDSGEQYF | TGTGCCAGCAGCTTAGCGGGAGACAGTGGCGAGCAGTACTTC | TRBJ2-7 | - | TRBD2 | TRBV9
CAWSPGALANGNEQFF | TGTGCCTGGAGCCCAGGGGCTTTAGCTAACGGGAATGAGCAGTTCTTC | TRBJ2-1 | once | - | TRBV30
CASSLPEGSGTGGLGEQFF | TGCGCCAGCAGCTTGCCTGAGGGTTCGGGGACAGGGGGACTGGGTGAGCAGTTCTTC | TRBJ2-1 | - | TRBD1 | TRBV5-1
CASSPLEGNAEAFF | TGTGCCAGCAGTCCCTTAGAGGGAAACGCTGAAGCTTTCTTT | TRBJ1-1 | - | - | TRBV27
CASRDSTNYEQYF | TGTGCCAGCAGGGACAGTACAAACTACGAGCAGTACTTC | TRBJ2-7 | - | - | TRBV25-1
CASSLPGGGSTDTQYF | TGTGCCAGCAGCTTGCCAGGGGGCGGATCAACAGATACGCAGTATTTT | TRBJ2-3 | large | TRBD1 | TRBV5-6
CASGTGLAGVGNEQFF | TGTGCTAGTGGTACAGGACTAGCGGGAGTGGGCAATGAGCAGTTCTTC | TRBJ2-1 | - | TRBD2 | TRBV12-5
CASSYSTVTYEQYF | TGTGCCAGCAGTTACTCCACGGTCACCTACGAGCAGTACTTC | TRBJ2-7 | once | - | TRBV6-2/TRBV6-3
CASSLRWLEPQFF | TGTGCCAGCAGTTTACGCTGGCTAGAGCCCCAGTTCTTC | TRBJ2-1 | - | - | TRBV28
CASSPDRNTIYF | TGCGCCAGCAGCCCGGACAGAAACACCATATATTTT | TRBJ1-3 | - | - | TRBV5-1
CASSFGAGGPYEQYF | TGTGCCAGCAGTTTCGGCGCGGGAGGGCCCTACGAGCAGTACTTC | TRBJ2-7 | few | TRBD2 | TRBV27
CASTDTGSGGYTF | TGTGCCAGCACCGACACAGGGTCCGGGGGCTACACCTTC | TRBJ1-2 | - | - | TRBV3-1/TRBV3-2
CASRRGLAGVAEQYF | TGTGCCAGCAGGCGGGGTCTAGCGGGAGTCGCCGAGCAGTACTTC | TRBJ2-7 | few | TRBD2 | TRBV27
CATSDSSGLGNQPQHF | TGTGCCACCAGTGATTCAAGTGGACTGGGCAATCAGCCCCAGCATTTT | TRBJ1-5 | - | - | TRBV24-1
CATSRGTGRASPLHF | TGTGCCACCAGCAGAGGGACAGGGAGGGCTTCACCCCTCCACTTT | TRBJ1-6 | - | TRBD1 | TRBV15
CASYSGGPQFF | TGTGCCAGCTACTCGGGAGGGCCGCAGTTCTTC | TRBJ2-1 | - | TRBD2 | TRBV2
CASSYAQGLDEQYF | TGTGCCAGCAGTTACGCCCAGGGGTTGGACGAGCAGTACTTC | TRBJ2-7 | once | - | TRBV6-5
CASSLASASGELFF | TGTGCCAGCAGTTTGGCTAGTGCGAGCGGGGAGCTGTTTTTT | TRBJ2-2 | - | - | TRBV27
CASSPFRGAGAEAFF | TGTGCCAGCTCACCTTTCCGGGGGGCGGGTGCTGAAGCTTTCTTT | TRBJ1-1 | - | - | TRBV18
CASSYVGTRGDYTF | TGTGCCAGCAGTTACGTCGGGACACGGGGCGACTACACCTTC | TRBJ1-2 | - | - | TRBV6-2/TRBV6-3
CAISELQAFYEQYF | TGTGCCATCAGTGAGCTCCAGGCCTTCTACGAGCAGTACTTC | TRBJ2-7 | - | - | TRBV10-3
CASSCWASGNRFTYEQYF | - | TRBJ2-7 | - | - | TRBV21-1
CASSIGLAHGDTQYF | TGTGCCAGTAGTATAGGATTAGCCCACGGAGATACGCAGTATTTT | TRBJ2-3 | - | - | TRBV19
CASSVGNSGRSYTGELFF | TGTGCCAGCAGCGTAGGAAATAGCGGGAGGTCCTACACCGGGGAGCTGTTTTTT | TRBJ2-2 | - | TRBD2 | TRBV9
CASRIQGVGPQHF | TGTGCCAGCAGGATACAGGGCGTTGGGCCCCAGCATTTT | TRBJ1-5 | - | - | TRBV2